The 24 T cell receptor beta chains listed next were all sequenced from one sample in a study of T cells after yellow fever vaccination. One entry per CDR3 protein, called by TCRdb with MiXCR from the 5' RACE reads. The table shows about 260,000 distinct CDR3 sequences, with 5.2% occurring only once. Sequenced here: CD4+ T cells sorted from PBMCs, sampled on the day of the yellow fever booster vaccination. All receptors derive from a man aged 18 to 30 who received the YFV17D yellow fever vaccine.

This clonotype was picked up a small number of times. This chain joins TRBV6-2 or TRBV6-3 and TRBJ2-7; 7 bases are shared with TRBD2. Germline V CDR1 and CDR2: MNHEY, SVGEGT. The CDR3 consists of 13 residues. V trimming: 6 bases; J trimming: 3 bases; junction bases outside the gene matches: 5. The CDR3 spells CASRGQRGYEQYF. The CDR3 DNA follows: TGTGCCAGCAGGGGCCAGCGGGGCTACGAGCAGTACTTC.

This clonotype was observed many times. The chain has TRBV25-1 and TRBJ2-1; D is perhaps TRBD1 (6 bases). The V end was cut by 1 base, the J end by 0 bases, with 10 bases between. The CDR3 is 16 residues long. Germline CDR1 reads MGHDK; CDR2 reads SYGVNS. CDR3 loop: CASSESGTSSYNEQFF. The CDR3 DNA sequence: TGTGCCAGCAGTGAATCTGGGACATCCTCCTACAATGAGCAGTTCTTC.

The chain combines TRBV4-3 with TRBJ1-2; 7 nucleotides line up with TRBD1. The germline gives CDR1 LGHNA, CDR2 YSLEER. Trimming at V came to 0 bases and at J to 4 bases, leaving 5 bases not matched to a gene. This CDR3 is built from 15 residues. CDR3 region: CASSQDSGQPYGYTF. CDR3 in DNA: TGCGCCAGCAGCCAAGATTCGGGACAGCCCTATGGCTACACCTTC.

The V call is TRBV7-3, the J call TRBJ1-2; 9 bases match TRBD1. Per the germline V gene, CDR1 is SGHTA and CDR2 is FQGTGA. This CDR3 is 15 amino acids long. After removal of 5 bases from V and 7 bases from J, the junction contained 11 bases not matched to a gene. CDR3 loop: CASSLAGQGTSGYTF. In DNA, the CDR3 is TGTGCCAGCAGCCTGGCAGGACAGGGGACAAGTGGCTACACCTTC.

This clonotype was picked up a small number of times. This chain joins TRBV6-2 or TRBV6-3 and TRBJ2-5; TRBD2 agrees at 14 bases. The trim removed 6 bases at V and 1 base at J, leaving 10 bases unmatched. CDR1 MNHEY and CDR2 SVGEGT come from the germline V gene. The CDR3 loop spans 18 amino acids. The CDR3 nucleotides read TGTGCCAGCAGACCGGGACTAGCGGGGGTTTCCTCCCAAGAGACCCAGTACTTC. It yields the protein CASRPGLAGVSSQETQYF.

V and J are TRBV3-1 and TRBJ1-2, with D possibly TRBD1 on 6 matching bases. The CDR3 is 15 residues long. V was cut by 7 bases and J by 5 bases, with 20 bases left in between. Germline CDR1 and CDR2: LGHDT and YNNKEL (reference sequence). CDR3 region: CASTASPRGAYGYTF. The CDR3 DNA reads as TGTGCCAGCACCGCTAGCCCCAGGGGAGCATATGGCTACACCTTC.

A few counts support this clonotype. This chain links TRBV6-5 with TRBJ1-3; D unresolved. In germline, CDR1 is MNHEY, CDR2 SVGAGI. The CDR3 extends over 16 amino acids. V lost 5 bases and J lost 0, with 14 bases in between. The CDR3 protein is CASSPLIPDSGNTIYF. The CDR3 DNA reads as TGTGCCAGCAGTCCACTCATCCCAGACTCTGGAAACACCATATATTTT.

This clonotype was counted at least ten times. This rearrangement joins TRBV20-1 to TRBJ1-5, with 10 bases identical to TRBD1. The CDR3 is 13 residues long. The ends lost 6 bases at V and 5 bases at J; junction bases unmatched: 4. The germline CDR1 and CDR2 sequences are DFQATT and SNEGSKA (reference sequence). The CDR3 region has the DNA TGCAGTGCCAGACAGGGGGCGTATCAGCCCCAGCATTTT. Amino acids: CSARQGAYQPQHF.

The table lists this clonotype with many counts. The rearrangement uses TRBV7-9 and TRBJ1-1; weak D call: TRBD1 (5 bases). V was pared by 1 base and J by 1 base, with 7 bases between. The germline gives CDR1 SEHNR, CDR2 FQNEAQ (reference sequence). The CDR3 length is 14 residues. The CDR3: CASSLETENTEAFF. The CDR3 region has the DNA TGTGCCAGCAGCTTAGAGACAGAGAACACTGAAGCTTTCTTT. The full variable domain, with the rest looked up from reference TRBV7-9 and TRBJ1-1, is DTGVSQNPRHKITKRGQNVTFRCDPISEHNRLYWYRQTLGQGPEFLTYFQNEAQLEKSRLLSDRFSAERPKGSFSTLEIQRTEQGDSAMYLCASSLETENTEAFFGQGTRLTVV.

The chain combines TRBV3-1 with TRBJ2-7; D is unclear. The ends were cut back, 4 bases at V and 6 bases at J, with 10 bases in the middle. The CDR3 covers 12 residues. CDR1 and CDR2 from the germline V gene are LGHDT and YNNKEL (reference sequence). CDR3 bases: TGTGCCAGCAGCCTTGGGGTGGGCGAGCAGTACTTC. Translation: CASSLGVGEQYF.

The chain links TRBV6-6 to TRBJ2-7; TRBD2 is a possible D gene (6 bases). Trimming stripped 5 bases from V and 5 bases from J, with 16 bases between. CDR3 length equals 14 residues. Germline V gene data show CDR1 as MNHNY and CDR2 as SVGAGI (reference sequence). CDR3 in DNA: TGTGCCAGCAGTGCCACCTCCCGGGAGAACGAGCAGTACGTC. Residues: CASSATSRENEQYV.

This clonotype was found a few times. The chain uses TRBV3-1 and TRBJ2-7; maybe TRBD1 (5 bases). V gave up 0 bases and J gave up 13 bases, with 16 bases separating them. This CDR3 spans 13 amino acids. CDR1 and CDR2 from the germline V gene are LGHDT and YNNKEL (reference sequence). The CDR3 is CASSQDEARAFYF. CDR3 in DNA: TGTGCCAGCAGCCAAGACGAGGCCAGGGCTTTCTACTTC.

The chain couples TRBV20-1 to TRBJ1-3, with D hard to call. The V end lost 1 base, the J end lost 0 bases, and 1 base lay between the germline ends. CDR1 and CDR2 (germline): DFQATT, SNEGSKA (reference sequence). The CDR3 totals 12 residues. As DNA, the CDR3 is TGCAGTGCTAGAGGCTCTGGAAACACCATATATTTT. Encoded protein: CSARGSGNTIYF.

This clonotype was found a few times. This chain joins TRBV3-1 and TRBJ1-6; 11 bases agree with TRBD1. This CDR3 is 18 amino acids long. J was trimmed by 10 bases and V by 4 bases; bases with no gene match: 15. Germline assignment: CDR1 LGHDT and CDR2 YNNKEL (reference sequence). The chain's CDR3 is CASSLSTLRTGGKSPLHF. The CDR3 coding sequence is TGTGCCAGCAGCCTTAGCACCCTCCGGACAGGGGGCAAATCACCCCTCCACTTT. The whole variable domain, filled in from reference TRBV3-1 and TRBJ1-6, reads DTAVSQTPKYLVTQMGNDKSIKCEQNLGHDTMYWYKQDSKKFLKIMFSYNNKELIINETVPNRFSPKSPDKAHLNLHINSLELGDSAVYFCASSLSTLRTGGKSPLHFGNGTRLTVT.

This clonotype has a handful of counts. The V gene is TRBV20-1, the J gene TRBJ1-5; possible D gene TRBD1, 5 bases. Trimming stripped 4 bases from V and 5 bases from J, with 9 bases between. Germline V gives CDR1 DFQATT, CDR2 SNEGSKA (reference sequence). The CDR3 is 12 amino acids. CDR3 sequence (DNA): TGCAGTGCTACAATGACAGATCAGCCCCAGCATTTT. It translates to CSATMTDQPQHF.

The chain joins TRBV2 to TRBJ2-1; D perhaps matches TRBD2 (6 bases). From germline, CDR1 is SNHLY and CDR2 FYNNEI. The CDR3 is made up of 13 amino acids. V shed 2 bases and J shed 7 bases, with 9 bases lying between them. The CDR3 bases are TGTGCCAGCAGTGAAAATGGGGGGAATGAGCAGTTCTTC. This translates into CASSENGGNEQFF.

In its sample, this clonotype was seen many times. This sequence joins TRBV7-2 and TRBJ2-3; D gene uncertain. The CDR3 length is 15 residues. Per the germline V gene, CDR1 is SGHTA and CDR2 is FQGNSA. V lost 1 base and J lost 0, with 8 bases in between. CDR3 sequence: CASSLGLTSTDTQYF. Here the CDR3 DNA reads TGTGCCAGCAGCTTAGGCCTTACTAGCACAGATACGCAGTATTTT.

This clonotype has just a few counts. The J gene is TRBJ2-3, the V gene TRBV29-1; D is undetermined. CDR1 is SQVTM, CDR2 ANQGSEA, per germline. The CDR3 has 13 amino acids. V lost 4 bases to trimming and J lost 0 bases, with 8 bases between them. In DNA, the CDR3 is TGCAGCGTTGGTATACCCAGCACAGATACGCAGTATTTT. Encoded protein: CSVGIPSTDTQYF.

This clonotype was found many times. CDR3 residues: CASFVGVPGELFF. As DNA, the CDR3 is TGTGCCAGCTTTGTGGGGGTCCCCGGGGAGCTGTTTTTT. The chain joins TRBV12-3 or TRBV12-4 to TRBJ2-2; either TRBD1 or TRBD2 may supply D (5 bases each). This CDR3 region has 13 residues. V lost 8 bases and J 6 bases, leaving 13 bases between the germline ends.

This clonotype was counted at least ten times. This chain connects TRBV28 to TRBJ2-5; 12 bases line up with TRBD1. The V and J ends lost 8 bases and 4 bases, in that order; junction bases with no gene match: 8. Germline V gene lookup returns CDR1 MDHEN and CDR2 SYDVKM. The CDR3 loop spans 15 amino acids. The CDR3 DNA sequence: TGTGCCAGCTCCCTGGGGACAGGGGGCCCAGAGACCCAGTACTTC. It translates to CASSLGTGGPETQYF.

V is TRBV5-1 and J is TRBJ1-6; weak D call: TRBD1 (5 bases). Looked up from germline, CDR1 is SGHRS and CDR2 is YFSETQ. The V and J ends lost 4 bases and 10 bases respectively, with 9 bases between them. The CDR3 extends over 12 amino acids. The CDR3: CASSGGFSPLHF. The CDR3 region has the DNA TGCGCCAGCAGCGGGGGGTTCTCACCCCTCCACTTT.

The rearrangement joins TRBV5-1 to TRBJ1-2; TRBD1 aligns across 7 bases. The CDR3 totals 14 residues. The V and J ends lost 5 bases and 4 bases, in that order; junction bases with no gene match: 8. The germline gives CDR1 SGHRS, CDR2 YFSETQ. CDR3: CASSLNYRGYGYTF. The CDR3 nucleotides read TGCGCCAGCAGTTTAAACTACAGGGGCTATGGCTACACCTTC.

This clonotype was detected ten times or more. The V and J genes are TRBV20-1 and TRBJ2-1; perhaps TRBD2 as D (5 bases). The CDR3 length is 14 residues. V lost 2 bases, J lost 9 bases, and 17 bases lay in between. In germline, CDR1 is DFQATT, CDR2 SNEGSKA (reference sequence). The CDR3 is CSARTGISSGEQFF. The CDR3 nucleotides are TGCAGTGCTAGAACCGGGATATCCTCGGGTGAGCAGTTCTTC.

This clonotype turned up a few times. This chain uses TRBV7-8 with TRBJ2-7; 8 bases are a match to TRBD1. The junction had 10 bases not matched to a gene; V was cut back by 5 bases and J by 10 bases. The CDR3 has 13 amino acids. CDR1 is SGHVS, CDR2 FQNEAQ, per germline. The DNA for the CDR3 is TGTGCCAGCAGCCAGGACAGGGCTAGAATTCAGTACGTC. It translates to CASSQDRARIQYV.